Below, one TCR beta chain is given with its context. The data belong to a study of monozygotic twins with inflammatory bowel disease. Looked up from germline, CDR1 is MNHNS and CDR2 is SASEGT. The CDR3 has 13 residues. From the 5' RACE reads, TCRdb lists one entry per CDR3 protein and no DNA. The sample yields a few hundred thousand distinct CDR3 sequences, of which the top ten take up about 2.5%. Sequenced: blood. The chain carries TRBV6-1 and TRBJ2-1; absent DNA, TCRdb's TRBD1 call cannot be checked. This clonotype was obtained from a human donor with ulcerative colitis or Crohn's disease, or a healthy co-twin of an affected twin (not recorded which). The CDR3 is CASSGTVYNEQFF.